These 24 T cell receptor beta chains were sequenced from one sample in a study of blood T cell repertoires in COVID-19. The method was immunoSEQ multiplex PCR; TCRdb's version includes in-frame clones alone and lacks a portion of them. The sample includes 220,000 or so clones, less than 85% of them seen just once. Sequences were obtained from peripheral blood. These receptors were taken from a woman older than 75 with acute or convalescent COVID-19.

The chain joins TRBV25-1 to TRBJ1-1; D is ambiguous. The CDR3 spans 16 residues. Per the germline V gene, CDR1 is MGHDK and CDR2 is SYGVNS. The V end lost 1 base, the J end lost 1 base, and 13 bases lay between the germline ends. The CDR3 DNA reads as TGTGCCAGCAGTGAATCCGGAGCGAGGAGGAACACTGAAGCTTTCTTT. This codes for CASSESGARRNTEAFF.

CDR3: CASSNGHPGETQYF. The CDR3 DNA follows: TGTGCCAGCAGCAACGGACACCCAGGGGAGACCCAGTACTTC. The V gene is TRBV7-2, the J gene TRBJ2-5; TRBD1 might be the D (5 bases). V gave up 5 bases and J gave up 5 bases, with 15 bases separating them. Germline CDR1 SGHTA, CDR2 FQGNSA. The CDR3 length is 14 residues.

This chain connects TRBV2 to TRBJ2-2; D is perhaps TRBD2 (6 bases). The germline V gene has CDR1 SNHLY and CDR2 FYNNEI. The length of the CDR3 is 16 residues. Trimming removed 4 bases at V and 4 bases at J, with 16 bases between. The DNA of the CDR3 is TGTGCCAGCAGTGTGTCCGCCAGGCGGGGCACCGGGGAGCTGTTTTTT. As protein: CASSVSARRGTGELFF.

The chain employs TRBV9 and TRBJ2-1; D is perhaps TRBD1 (6 bases). Trimming removed 4 bases at V and 8 bases at J, with 10 bases between. The CDR3 has 12 amino acids. The germline CDR1 and CDR2 sequences are SGDLS and YYNGEE. The CDR3 sequence: CASSSRGDEQFF. The CDR3 bases are TGTGCCAGCAGCTCCAGGGGAGATGAGCAGTTCTTC.

The chain links TRBV7-2 to TRBJ1-6; no reliable D call. The CDR3 has 17 residues. In germline, CDR1 is SGHTA, CDR2 FQGNSA. The V end was cut by 5 bases, the J end by 7 bases, with 21 bases between. Here the CDR3 reads CASSQTVGVNRNSPLHF. In DNA form, the CDR3 reads TGTGCCAGCAGCCAGACGGTCGGGGTTAATCGGAATTCACCCCTCCACTTT.

The chain joins TRBV6-4 to TRBJ1-5, with a tentative D call TRBD1 (5 bases). There are 16 residues in the CDR3. V gave up 6 bases and J gave up 1 base, with 16 bases separating them. The germline gives CDR1 MRHNA, CDR2 SNTAGT. DNA for the CDR3: TGTGCCAGCAGGATCTCAAGGGGCCCGAGCAATCAGCCCCAGCATTTT. As protein: CASRISRGPSNQPQHF.

The J gene is TRBJ1-3, the V gene TRBV6-5; the D is unclear. CDR1 and CDR2 (germline): MNHEY, SVGAGI. CDR3 size: 14 residues. V lost 4 bases and J lost 0, with 7 bases in between. The CDR3 nucleotides are TGTGCCAGCAGTTCGGAGAACTCTGGAAACACCATATATTTT. Residues: CASSSENSGNTIYF.

The DNA for the CDR3 is TGTGCCAGCAGTGAAGCCCCGACAGAAATTACCTACGAGCAGTACTTC. This encodes CASSEAPTEITYEQYF. This chain uses TRBV2 with TRBJ2-7; D might be TRBD1 (5 bases). The CDR3 consists of 16 residues. In germline, CDR1 is SNHLY, CDR2 FYNNEI. V lost 0 bases and J lost 2, with 14 bases in between.

This clone was counted only a few times. The rearrangement uses TRBV6-4 and TRBJ2-3; D not resolved. V lost 0 bases and J lost 0, with 7 bases in between. Germline V lookup: CDR1 MRHNA, CDR2 SNTAGT. The CDR3 contains 15 residues. The chain's CDR3 is CASSDSVSSTDTQYF. CDR3 in DNA: TGTGCCAGCAGTGACTCAGTTAGTAGCACAGATACGCAGTATTTT.

The V call is TRBV28, the J call TRBJ1-4, with 7 bases identical to TRBD1. Germline-derived CDR1 and CDR2 are MDHEN and SYDVKM. This CDR3 is built from 14 residues. Trimming took 7 bases from V and 7 from J; bases not matched to a gene: 9. CDR3 sequence: CASTAPGGGEKLFF. CDR3 bases: TGTGCCAGCACCGCTCCAGGGGGTGGTGAAAAACTGTTTTTT.

The V gene is TRBV21-1, the J gene TRBJ1-1; the table names TRBD1, a call not compared with the DNA. TRBV21-1 is reported as a pseudogene. This CDR3 has 15 amino acids. In nucleotides, the CDR3 is TGTGCCAGCAGCATAAGAACAGGGGGCTTGAGTGAAGCTTTCTTT. Residues: CASSIRTGGLSEAFF.

The chain combines TRBV27 with TRBJ2-3; D gene uncertain. Germline V CDR1 and CDR2: MNHEY, SMNVEV (reference sequence). Trimming removed 3 bases from V and 6 bases from J, with 13 bases in between. The CDR3 is made up of 14 amino acids. CDR3 residues: CASSFKWASDTQYF. In DNA form, the CDR3 reads TGTGCCAGCAGTTTTAAATGGGCTTCGGATACGCAGTATTTT.

The J gene is TRBJ1-6, the V gene TRBV9, with TRBD1 identical over 7 bases. CDR1 is SGDLS and CDR2 is YYNGEE in the germline V gene. This CDR3 is 16 amino acids long. The junction had 4 bases not matched to a gene; V was cut back by 4 bases and J by 0 bases. The CDR3 DNA reads as TGTGCCAGCAGCCCGGACAGGAGCTCCTATAATTCACCCCTCCACTTT. It is translated as CASSPDRSSYNSPLHF.

V gene TRBV28 combines with J gene TRBJ1-5; D unclear. V was cut by 10 bases and J by 9 bases, with 16 bases left in between. Germline V gene data show CDR1 as MDHEN and CDR2 as SYDVKM. The CDR3 spans 12 residues. DNA of the CDR3: TGTGCCACCACCCGGGAGGCAAGGCCCCAGCATTTT. Its translation is CATTREARPQHF.

The CDR3 DNA is TGTGCCAGCAGCTTGTCGGGGGGGCCCCGGAATGAGCAGTTCTTC. Protein product: CASSLSGGPRNEQFF. V is TRBV5-6 and J is TRBJ2-1; 8 bases map to TRBD2. The V segment lost 1 base and the J segment 7 bases; nucleotides outside the gene matches: 7. In germline, CDR1 is SGHDT, CDR2 YYEEEE. This CDR3 region has 15 residues. The complete variable domain, with remaining parts taken from reference TRBV5-6 and TRBJ2-1, reads DAGVTQSPTHLIKTRGQQVTLRCSPKSGHDTVSWYQQALGQGPQFIFQYYEEEERQRGNFPDRFSGHQFPNYSSELNVNALLLGDSALYLCASSLSGGPRNEQFFGPGTRLTVL.

This chain joins TRBV6-1 and TRBJ2-5; a weak D match, TRBD2 (6 bases). This CDR3 region has 15 residues. With 1 base removed from V and 4 bases from J, the gap between germline ends came to 13 bases. The germline CDR1 and CDR2 sequences are MNHNS and SASEGT. For the CDR3, the DNA is TGTGCCAGCAGTGAAGTACTAGCAGACGGAGAGACCCAGTACTTC. It translates to CASSEVLADGETQYF.

V gene TRBV5-6 combines with J gene TRBJ1-5; no clear D gene. Germline lookup yields CDR1 SGHDT and CDR2 YYEEEE. CDR3 size: 17 residues. The germline V and J ends were trimmed by 4 bases and 2 bases, with 19 bases remaining between them. The DNA of the CDR3 is TGTGCCAGCAGCAAAGGACTACAGAATTTAGGCAATCAGCCCCAGCATTTT. Amino acids: CASSKGLQNLGNQPQHF. Full variable domain (outside the CDR3, taken from reference TRBV5-6 and TRBJ1-5): DAGVTQSPTHLIKTRGQQVTLRCSPKSGHDTVSWYQQALGQGPQFIFQYYEEEERQRGNFPDRFSGHQFPNYSSELNVNALLLGDSALYLCASSKGLQNLGNQPQHFGDGTRLSIL.

CDR3 DNA sequence: TGTGCCAGCAGCTTAGCGGTGGGAGGGGTTGGTCAGCCCCAGCATTTT. Its protein is CASSLAVGGVGQPQHF. The rearrangement links TRBV7-8 to TRBJ1-5; maybe TRBD1 (5 bases). CDR3 length: 16 residues. In germline, CDR1 is SGHVS, CDR2 FQNEAQ. V lost 0 bases, J lost 6 bases, and 15 bases lay in between.

V and J are TRBV29-1 and TRBJ2-5; D unresolved. The CDR3 length is 13 residues. In germline, CDR1 is SQVTM, CDR2 ANQGSEA. V shed 4 bases and J shed 5 bases, with 14 bases lying between them. Here the CDR3 DNA reads TGCAGCGTTGGAAGGCAGAGGCGGGAGACCCAGTACTTC. It codes for CSVGRQRRETQYF.

The genes are TRBV30 and TRBJ1-5; tentative D call: TRBD1 (5 bases). The CDR3 extends over 13 amino acids. Germline V CDR1 and CDR2: GTSNPN, SVGIG (reference sequence). V lost 2 bases, J lost 5 bases, and 10 bases lay in between. The CDR3 reads CAWSLTGDQPQHF. CDR3 coding DNA: TGTGCCTGGAGTCTCACAGGTGATCAGCCCCAGCATTTT.

The chain has TRBV11-2 and TRBJ2-7, with 12 nucleotides matching TRBD2. V gave up 1 base and J gave up 2 bases; unmatched junction bases: 3. The CDR3 covers 16 residues. Germline CDR1 is SGHAT and CDR2 is FQNNGV. The CDR3 protein is CASSLGRLAGAYEQYF. The CDR3 bases are TGTGCCAGCAGCTTAGGTCGACTAGCGGGGGCCTACGAGCAGTACTTC. The full variable domain, in which reference TRBV11-2 and TRBJ2-7 provide the parts outside the CDR3, is EAGVAQSPRYKIIEKRQSVAFWCNPISGHATLYWYQQILGQGPKLLIQFQNNGVVDDSQLPKDRFSAERLKGVDSTLKIQPAKLEDSAVYLCASSLGRLAGAYEQYFGPGTRLTVT.

The chain employs TRBV19 and TRBJ2-4; D might be TRBD2 (5 bases). The V end was cut by 1 base, the J end by 8 bases, with 9 bases between. The germline CDR1 and CDR2 sequences are LNHDA and SQIVND (reference sequence). There are 13 residues in the CDR3. The chain's CDR3 is CASSIASGDIQYF. Here the CDR3 DNA reads TGTGCCAGTAGTATAGCGTCCGGGGACATTCAGTACTTC.

V usage is TRBV25-1 and J usage is TRBJ1-1, with no clear D. CDR1 and CDR2 from the germline V gene are MGHDK and SYGVNS. V lost 3 bases, J lost 1 base, and 3 bases lay in between. The CDR3 loop spans 12 amino acids. The CDR3 loop is CASSDWNTEAFF. In nucleotides, the CDR3 is TGTGCCAGCAGTGACTGGAACACTGAAGCTTTCTTT. Variable domain in full (rest from reference TRBV25-1 and TRBJ1-1): EADIYQTPRYLVIGTGKKITLECSQTMGHDKMYWYQQDPGMELHLIHYSYGVNSTEKGDLSSESTVSRIRTEHFPLTLESARPSHTSQYLCASSDWNTEAFFGQGTRLTVV.

This clone was recorded a few times. The chain is built from TRBV19 and TRBJ1-1; D is unresolved. V lost 1 base and J lost 1, with 7 bases in between. CDR1 and CDR2 (germline): LNHDA, SQIVND (reference sequence). CDR3 length: 14 residues. CDR3 bases: TGTGCCAGTAGTATAGTAACTGGGAACACTGAAGCTTTCTTT. Residues: CASSIVTGNTEAFF.